The rows below give T cell receptor beta chains drawn from one sample of a study of T cells after yellow fever vaccination. MiXCR, run by TCRdb on the 5' RACE reads, gives a single entry per CDR3 protein. This table has 250,000 or so distinct CDR3 sequences, approximately 3.5% appearing once. The specimen comprised PBMCs, sampled 15 days after the yellow fever booster vaccination. The receptors stem from a man between 18 and 29 years old who received the YFV17D yellow fever vaccine. The conserved cysteine and the conserved F or W are not part of the CDR3 here.

>TRBJ1-1|TRBV12-3/TRBV12-4
ASSLPGIAF
>TRBJ2-5|TRBV12-3/TRBV12-4
ASGGGETQY
>TRBJ2-1|TRBV7-9
ASSLVQADNEQF
>TRBJ2-7|TRBV12-3/TRBV12-4
ASSLAGSGAR
>TRBJ2-1|TRBV7-2
ASSREVNEQF
>TRBJ1-2|TRBV29-1
SVEDSSAANANYGYT
>TRBJ2-3|TRBV7-2
ASSNQGIRGTDTQY
>TRBJ2-5|TRBV6-1
ASIRGRQETQY
>TRBJ1-5|TRBV3-1
ASSQAPFGYQPQH
>TRBJ1-5|TRBV12-3/TRBV12-4
ASSGQGVQPQH
>TRBJ2-3|TRBV7-6
ASSSEGLAGNTDTQY
>TRBJ2-1|TRBV29-1
SCSGGWSSYNEQF
>TRBJ2-7|TRBV5-1
ASSFGPQGEGSYEQY
>TRBJ2-5|TRBV7-2
ASHGETQY
>TRBJ2-3|TRBV5-1
ASSLKYQFTDTQY
>TRBJ2-1|TRBV5-1
ASSFLPIYNEQF
>TRBJ2-1|TRBV12-3/TRBV12-4
ASSLRLAGSEQF
>TRBJ2-3|TRBV29-1
SVEPDPGDTQY
>TRBJ1-5|TRBV4-1
ASTENTGRNQPQH
>TRBJ2-5|TRBV5-1
ASSLGAGRQETQY
>TRBJ1-4|TRBV7-9
ASSSTGEEGEKLF
>TRBJ1-1|TRBV9
ASSGEAF
>TRBJ2-4|TRBV24-1
ATSDFGQRIHIQY
>TRBJ1-1|TRBV12-3/TRBV12-4
ASSLHYSNTEAF
>TRBJ2-7|TRBV18
ASSPPGTGDLEQY
>TRBJ2-3|TRBV2
ASSGGLAGSTDTQY
>TRBJ2-7|TRBV18
ASSPPSGARYEQY
>TRBJ2-2|TRBV6-1
ASSEFGTGELF